This TCR beta chain is drawn from a study of blood T cells in healthy people across ages. Study at large: Template switching picked up about one barcoded beta molecule for each two T cells.

V lost 5 bases, J lost 7 bases, and 5 bases stayed unmatched. Looked up from germline, CDR1 is SGHVS and CDR2 is FNYEAQ. The CDR3 covers 13 residues. The second PCR ran roughly 6 to 11 cycles with a sample-barcoded 5' primer and J-beta primers. Using its own MiXCR run on the 5' RACE reads, TCRdb lists one record per CDR3 protein. The sample yields roughly 1,800,000 distinct CDR3 sequences, roughly 50% seen once. The chain couples TRBV7-6 to TRBJ2-1; 7 bases are shared with TRBD1. This TCR derives from a woman aged 40 to 50 in good health. Input material: blood. The CDR3 loop is CASSGDSRNEQFF. The CDR3 DNA reads TGTGCCAGCAGCGGGGACAGCCGAAATGAGCAGTTCTTC.